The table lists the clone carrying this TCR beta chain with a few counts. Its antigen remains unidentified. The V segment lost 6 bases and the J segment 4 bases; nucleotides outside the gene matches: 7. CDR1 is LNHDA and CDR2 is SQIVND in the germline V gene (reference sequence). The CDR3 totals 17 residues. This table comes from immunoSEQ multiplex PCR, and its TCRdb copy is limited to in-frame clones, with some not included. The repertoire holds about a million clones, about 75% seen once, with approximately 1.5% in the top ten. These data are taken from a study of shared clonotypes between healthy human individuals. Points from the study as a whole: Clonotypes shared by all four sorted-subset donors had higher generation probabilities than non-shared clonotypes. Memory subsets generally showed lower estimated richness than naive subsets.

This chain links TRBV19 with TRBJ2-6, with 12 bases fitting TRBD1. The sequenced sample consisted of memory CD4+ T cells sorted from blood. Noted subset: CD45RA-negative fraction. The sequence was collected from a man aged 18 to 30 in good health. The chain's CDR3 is CASSYRDRGLGANVLTF. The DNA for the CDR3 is TGTGCCAGTAGCTACCGGGACAGGGGGCTCGGGGCCAACGTCCTGACTTTC.